These 14 T cell receptor beta chains share one sample of origin, sequenced in a study of sequential checkpoint blockade in melanoma. The treatment was: randomized to nivolumab then ipilimumab (arm A) or the reverse (arm B). The data were produced by immunoSEQ multiplex PCR, yet TCRdb's version contains in-frame clones alone and is incomplete. The sample lists under 40,000 clones, about 88% occurring once. The sample in question was CD8+ T cells sorted from blood (inferred from file names), obtained from a patient given nivolumab and ipilimumab in sequence. These TCRs come from a human donor with melanoma.

V usage is TRBV4-1 and J usage is TRBJ1-5; a possible D gene is TRBD1 (5 bases). The CDR3 totals 15 residues. Trimming cost V 1 base and J 3 bases, with 10 bases left between them. Per the germline V gene, CDR1 is MGHRA and CDR2 is YSYEKL. CDR3 nucleotide sequence: TGCGCCAGCAGCCAAGGCGGCAGGGACAATCAGCCCCAGCATTTT. Protein: CASSQGGRDNQPQHF.

V gene TRBV9 combines with J gene TRBJ1-2, with TRBD1 identical over 9 bases. The germline gives CDR1 SGDLS, CDR2 YYNGEE. V lost 4 bases, J lost 1 base, and 5 bases stayed unmatched. The CDR3 has 15 amino acids. The CDR3 protein is CASSPGTGINYGYTF. Here the CDR3 DNA reads TGTGCCAGCAGCCCAGGGACAGGGATTAACTATGGCTACACCTTC.

The gene calls are TRBV5-1 and TRBJ2-7; TRBD1 matches 11 bases. The V and J ends lost 4 bases and 5 bases, in that order; junction bases with no gene match: 5. The CDR3 runs 14 residues. Germline CDR1 reads SGHRS; CDR2 reads YFSETQ. The CDR3 DNA sequence: TGCGCCAGCAGCCAAGGACAGGGGGCTAACGAGCAGTACTTC. It encodes CASSQGQGANEQYF.

The rearrangement links TRBV10-3 to TRBJ2-3; no clear D gene. The CDR3 is 11 residues long. The germline V and J ends were trimmed by 3 bases and 4 bases, with 2 bases remaining between them. Germline V gene lookup returns CDR1 ENHRY and CDR2 SYGVKD. CDR3 residues: CAISDSDTQYF. CDR3 bases: TGTGCCATCAGTGACTCAGATACGCAGTATTTT.

The chain combines TRBV11-3 with TRBJ2-7; 7 bases are a match to TRBD1. The CDR3 is 14 residues long. Germline CDR1 is SGHNT and CDR2 is YENEEA. V shed 8 bases, J shed 2 bases, and the junction held 9 bases outside the gene matches. The CDR3, as DNA: TGTGCCAGCCGAGGGACAGTACCACCCTACGAGCAGTACGTC. Translated, it gives CASRGTVPPYEQYV.

This clone was recorded once. The chain employs TRBV25-1 and TRBJ1-1; D is possibly TRBD1 (5 bases). There are 14 residues in the CDR3. The ends were cut back, 1 base at V and 1 base at J, with 7 bases in the middle. The germline CDR1 and CDR2 sequences are MGHDK and SYGVNS. The CDR3 sequence is CASSEWGRNTEAFF. In DNA form, the CDR3 reads TGTGCCAGCAGTGAATGGGGCCGGAACACTGAAGCTTTCTTT.

This chain links TRBV13 with TRBJ2-7; D gene uncertain. Trimming shortened V by 4 bases and J by 1 base, and 8 bases separated the two germline ends. The CDR3 loop spans 13 amino acids. Germline CDR1 reads PRHDT; CDR2 reads FYEKMQ (reference sequence). The CDR3 nucleotides are TGTGCCAGCAGCTCAGGACGGTCCTACGAGCAGTACTTC. Protein product: CASSSGRSYEQYF.

V gene TRBV9 combines with J gene TRBJ2-5; possible D gene TRBD1, 5 bases. Germline CDR1 SGDLS, CDR2 YYNGEE. Trimming removed 0 bases at V and 3 bases at J, with 6 bases between. CDR3 length: 13 residues. CDR3 residues: CASSVAREETQYF. CDR3 nucleotide sequence: TGTGCCAGCAGCGTAGCCAGGGAAGAGACCCAGTACTTC.

The CDR3 protein is CASSLPRYEQYF. CDR3 in DNA: TGTGCCAGCAGTTTACCCCGCTACGAGCAGTACTTC. This rearrangement joins TRBV28 to TRBJ2-7; D is unresolved. The germline V gene has CDR1 MDHEN and CDR2 SYDVKM. The CDR3 covers 12 residues. Trimming shortened V by 2 bases and J by 3 bases, and 5 bases separated the two germline ends.

In this sample, this clone turned up once. The chain recombines TRBV6-5 with TRBJ2-3, with D perhaps matching TRBD1 (7 bases). Germline-derived CDR1 and CDR2 are MNHEY and SVGAGI. Trimming took 0 bases from V and 6 from J, leaving 10 bases between them. This CDR3 contains 14 residues. The CDR3 sequence: CASSYSPGGDTQYF. The CDR3 DNA follows: TGTGCCAGCAGTTACTCGCCAGGGGGGGATACGCAGTATTTT.

CDR3 sequence (DNA): TGTGCCAGCAAAACTAGCGGTAGCTCCTACAATGAGCAGTTCTTC. It specifies CASKTSGSSYNEQFF. The V gene is TRBV2, the J gene TRBJ2-1; TRBD2 agrees at 8 bases. V gave up 7 bases and J gave up 0 bases; unmatched junction bases: 5. Germline V gene sequence: CDR1 SNHLY, CDR2 FYNNEI. The CDR3 loop spans 15 amino acids.

For this clone: Germline and junction disagree at one end, which may indicate a read error. The chain employs TRBV7-8 and TRBJ2-7; TRBD2 aligns across 9 bases. The germline V gene encodes CDR1 SGHVS and CDR2 FQNEAQ. The CDR3 is 17 residues long. CDR3 sequence reads: CASGLVARTSVSYEQYF. CDR3 bases: TGTGCCAGCGGCTTAGTGGCCCGGACTAGCGTTTCCTACGAGCAGTACTTC.

The genes are TRBV7-6 and TRBJ2-7; D may be TRBD2 (6 bases). This CDR3 comprises 13 residues. The V gene lost 6 bases and the J gene lost 5 bases, with 14 bases spanning the gap. In germline, CDR1 is SGHVS, CDR2 FNYEAQ. The CDR3 spells CASRPGRSDEQYF. CDR3 sequence (DNA): TGTGCCAGCAGACCGGGGAGGAGCGACGAGCAGTACTTC.

This chain uses TRBV13 with TRBJ2-2; 7 bases line up with TRBD2. CDR3 length: 16 residues. V gave up 5 bases and J gave up 2 bases; unmatched junction bases: 8. CDR1 and CDR2 (germline): PRHDT, FYEKMQ (reference sequence). CDR3 sequence reads: CASSLEGRANTGELFF. CDR3 sequence (DNA): TGTGCCAGCAGCCTGGAAGGGAGGGCTAACACCGGGGAGCTGTTTTTT. Filled out from reference TRBV13 and TRBJ2-2, the complete variable domain reads AAGVIQSPRHLIKEKRETATLKCYPIPRHDTVYWYQQGPGQDPQFLISFYEKMQSDKGSIPDRFSAQQFSDYHSELNMSSLELGDSALYFCASSLEGRANTGELFFGEGSRLTVL.